One sample yielded the 9 T cell receptor beta chains listed below, sequenced in a study of human T cells and chemical hapten exposure. TCRdb re-analysed the RACE reads in MiXCR, keeping a single row per CDR3 protein. This repertoire shows just under 65,000 distinct CDR3 sequences, 9.5% to 11% found once; its top ten account for 2% to 3%. Time point described: patch test 3, about 24 weeks after DPC sensitization. Treatment here: therapeutic diphenylcyclopropenone sensitization with weekly scalp DPC. Specimen: whole blood, collected in connection with sensitization to the hapten diphenylcyclopropenone (DPC). These receptors were taken from a woman younger than 45 with alopecia areata. Some clones in this sample may be carry-over from other donors' samples.

This clonotype appeared a few times. J is TRBJ2-5 and V is TRBV5-1; D is tentatively TRBD1 or TRBD2 (6 bases each). Trimming took off 2 bases at V and 5 bases at J, with 13 bases between the two ends. Germline V gives CDR1 SGHRS, CDR2 YFSETQ. This CDR3 is built from 14 residues. The CDR3 protein is CASSFLGGAETQYF. The CDR3 region has the DNA TGCGCCAGCAGCTTCTTGGGGGGCGCGGAGACCCAGTACTTC. Filled out from reference TRBV5-1 and TRBJ2-5, the complete variable domain reads KAGVTQTPRYLIKTRGQQVTLSCSPISGHRSVSWYQQTPGQGLQFLFEYFSETQRNKGNFPGRFSGRQFSNSRSEMNVSTLELGDSALYLCASSFLGGAETQYFGPGTRLLVL.

This clonotype was counted many times. The rearrangement joins TRBV7-8 to TRBJ2-4, with 12 nucleotides matching TRBD2. Germline lookup yields CDR1 SGHVS and CDR2 FQNEAQ. Trimming took 5 bases from V and 2 from J; bases not matched to a gene: 4. The CDR3 is made up of 16 amino acids. The CDR3 DNA is TGTGCCAGCAGCCCGGGGACTAGCGGGCCCAAAAACATTCAGTACTTC. This encodes CASSPGTSGPKNIQYF.

The sample holds many counts of this clonotype. The CDR3 DNA sequence: TGCAGTGCTCGGCTTCCGGGACGGTTTAACTATGGCTACACCTTC. As protein: CSARLPGRFNYGYTF. The rearrangement uses TRBV20-1 and TRBJ1-2, with D possibly TRBD1 on 5 matching bases. V was clipped by 5 bases and J by 1 base, with 17 bases between them. CDR1 and CDR2 from the germline V gene are DFQATT and SNEGSKA (reference sequence). This CDR3 region has 15 residues.

This clonotype was observed a handful of times. The V call is TRBV4-1, the J call TRBJ1-5; D is uncertain. Per germline, CDR1 MGHRA and CDR2 YSYEKL. V gave up 0 bases and J gave up 4 bases, with 10 bases separating them. The CDR3 runs 15 residues. The CDR3 DNA follows: TGCGCCAGCAGCCAAGATGGTATAGGGAATCAGCCCCAGCATTTT. Translating gives CASSQDGIGNQPQHF.

The V and J genes are TRBV20-1 and TRBJ1-1, with D possibly being TRBD1 (5 bases). Germline V gene lookup returns CDR1 DFQATT and CDR2 SNEGSKA (reference sequence). The CDR3 consists of 14 residues. V lost 3 bases to trimming and J lost 3 bases, with 14 bases between them. CDR3 loop: CSARRAPGDTEAFF. In DNA form, the CDR3 reads TGCAGTGCTAGGAGGGCCCCGGGGGACACTGAAGCTTTCTTT.

J is TRBJ2-5 and V is TRBV29-1, with 9 positions matching TRBD2. The CDR3 has 15 amino acids. The J segment lost 0 bases and the V segment lost 5 bases, leaving 7 bases of the junction unmatched. Germline V gene lookup returns CDR1 SQVTM and CDR2 ANQGSEA. The CDR3 DNA reads as TGCAGCGTTAGCCCCACTAGCGGGCACCAAGAGACCCAGTACTTC. It codes for CSVSPTSGHQETQYF.

This clonotype was observed a few times. The V and J genes are TRBV10-2 and TRBJ1-2; D is ambiguous. V was clipped by 3 bases and J by 0 bases, with 17 bases between them. CDR3 length equals 17 residues. Germline assignment: CDR1 WSHSY and CDR2 SAAADI. CDR3 sequence reads: CASSDPWRAEANYGYTF. The CDR3 DNA sequence: TGCGCCAGCAGTGACCCTTGGAGGGCCGAAGCTAACTATGGCTACACCTTC.

This chain uses TRBV6-5 with TRBJ2-7, with 7 positions matching TRBD1. V was pared by 0 bases and J by 2 bases, with 4 bases of the junction left unmatched. The CDR3 length is 15 residues. The germline V gene has CDR1 MNHEY and CDR2 SVGAGI. The CDR3 region has the DNA TGTGCCAGCAGTTACTCGGGGACAGAGCCCTACGAGCAGTACTTC. Protein: CASSYSGTEPYEQYF.

This clonotype appeared a few times. This chain uses TRBV7-9 with TRBJ1-1, with TRBD1 matching 7 bases. This CDR3 has 14 residues. Germline V CDR1 and CDR2: SEHNR, FQNEAQ (reference sequence). Trimming at V came to 2 bases and at J to 1 base, leaving 1 base not matched to a gene. The CDR3 DNA reads as TGTGCCAGCAGCTTACGACAGGGGAACACTGAAGCTTTCTTT. It codes for CASSLRQGNTEAFF.